This T cell receptor (beta chain) was sequenced in a study of blood T cell repertoires in COVID-19. At the level of the study: Samples representing acute and convalescent COVID-19 were sourced from the United States, Italy and Spain. Sample material is recorded as cDNA or gDNA derived from T cells, B-cell-depleted T cells, or PBMCs.

Germline V CDR1 and CDR2: ENHRY, SYGVKD. CDR3 length equals 16 residues. V shed 2 bases and J 10 bases; nucleotides not matched to a gene: 14. Authors' processing steps: Nucleated cell counts were estimated from reference gene primer amplification. Generated by immunoSEQ multiplex PCR, the TCRdb table keeps only in-frame clones and is missing some. The V and J calls and the clone size are those of that table, but D and trimming were determined from the DNA. The table includes 30,000 to 50,000 clones, about 80% detected once. This clonotype originated in a man older than 75 with active or convalescent COVID-19. Source material: peripheral blood. The rearrangement uses TRBV10-3 and TRBJ2-1, with 7 bases lining up with TRBD2. The CDR3 DNA follows: TGTGCCATCAGTGAGGGTGGGACTACCCTGCGGGACGAGCAGTTCTTC. It translates to CAISEGGTTLRDEQFF.